These 2 T cell receptor beta chains share one sample of origin, sequenced in a study of shared clonotypes between healthy human individuals. TCRdb's table, derived via immunoSEQ multiplex PCR, lists solely in-frame clones and lacks some. The sample contains about 520,000 clones, 95% to 96% of which appear only once. The sample taken for sequencing was naive CD4+ T cells sorted from blood. Subset defined: CD45RA+ positively selected. These receptor sequences come from a woman in her 30s in good health.

The J gene is TRBJ2-5, the V gene TRBV18; TRBD1 or TRBD2 may be the D gene (5 bases each). V was cut by 4 bases and J by 5 bases, with 8 bases left in between. The length of the CDR3 is 12 residues. Looked up from germline, CDR1 is KGHSH and CDR2 is LQKENI. The CDR3 is CASSHEGETQYF. CDR3 nucleotides: TGTGCCAGCTCACATGAGGGGGAGACCCAGTACTTC.

In its sample, this clone was seen once. The chain has TRBV28 and TRBJ2-2, with D uncertain. The CDR3 contains 11 residues. Trimming pared 2 bases from V and 8 bases from J, leaving 3 bases between. CDR1 is MDHEN and CDR2 is SYDVKM in the germline V gene. CDR3 bases: TGTGCCAGCAGTTTAATAGGGGAGCTGTTTTTT. Protein: CASSLIGELFF.